These 6 T cell receptor beta chains were all obtained from the same sample, sequenced in a study of shared clonotypes between healthy human individuals. The table came from immunoSEQ multiplex PCR; TCRdb's copy has only in-frame clones and leaves some out. The repertoire has around 2.3 million clones, about 94% of them found once; the top ten carry roughly 0.13%. The sample was naive CD4+ T cells sorted from blood. Subset reported: CD45RA+ positively selected. These receptors originate from a man between 18 and 35 years old in good health.

The J gene is TRBJ1-6, the V gene TRBV5-6, with D possibly matching TRBD1 (6 bases). V lost 1 base and J lost 9, with 17 bases in between. This CDR3 comprises 16 residues. Germline V gene lookup returns CDR1 SGHDT and CDR2 YYEEEE. The CDR3 DNA is TGTGCCAGCAGCTTGAGGGGGGTTAGGAGCTCTTCACCCCTCCACTTT. It encodes CASSLRGVRSSSPLHF.

The V gene is TRBV18, the J gene TRBJ1-2, with TRBD1 matching over 7 bases. V lost 7 bases to trimming and J lost 0 bases; unmatched junction nucleotides: 11. This CDR3 is built from 16 residues. Germline-derived CDR1 and CDR2 are KGHSH and LQKENI. As DNA, the CDR3 is TGTGCCAGCTTCAAAGGGACAGTTTCTTCTAACTATGGCTACACCTTC. Protein sequence: CASFKGTVSSNYGYTF.

This clone was detected once. The chain joins TRBV11-2 to TRBJ1-1; TRBD1 is a possible D gene (5 bases). Trimming stripped 2 bases from V and 1 base from J, with 11 bases between. CDR3 size: 15 residues. The germline V gene encodes CDR1 SGHAT and CDR2 FQNNGV. The CDR3 bases are TGTGCCAGCAGCTTACGACCGGGACCGAACACTGAAGCTTTCTTT. It specifies CASSLRPGPNTEAFF.

V usage is TRBV5-6 and J usage is TRBJ1-6; a weak D match, TRBD1 (5 bases). CDR1 and CDR2 from the germline V gene are SGHDT and YYEEEE. The CDR3 contains 18 residues. The V end was cut by 0 bases, the J end by 1 base, with 14 bases between. The CDR3 is CASSLGHWDSSYNSPLHF. Here the CDR3 DNA reads TGTGCCAGCAGCTTGGGGCACTGGGACTCATCCTATAATTCACCCCTCCACTTT.

Regarding this clone: Distinct nucleotide sequences in the sample also encode this CDR3. This chain joins TRBV30 and TRBJ1-5; the match to TRBD1 covers 8 bases. The CDR3 consists of 13 residues. Trimming at V came to 4 bases and at J to 3 bases, leaving 2 bases not matched to a gene. Germline V gives CDR1 GTSNPN, CDR2 SVGIG (reference sequence). CDR3 sequence: CAWTGGPNQPQHF. In DNA, the CDR3 is TGTGCCTGGACAGGGGGCCCCAATCAGCCCCAGCATTTT.

A word on this clone: Additional DNA sequences in this sample encode the identical CDR3. The CDR3 DNA is TGTGCCAGCAGCTCCAACACCGGGGAGCTGTTTTTT. This translates into CASSSNTGELFF. The J gene is TRBJ2-2, the V gene TRBV7-3; unclear D gene. Trimming removed 4 bases from V and 2 bases from J, with 2 bases in between. CDR1 and CDR2 (germline): SGHTA, FQGTGA. The CDR3 is 12 residues long.